The next 3 T cell receptor beta chains were all read from a single sample in a study of T cell responses to AZD1222 COVID-19 vaccine. Some clones are missing from TCRdb's copy, which holds only in-frame ones; the method was immunoSEQ multiplex PCR. The table has approximately 140,000 clones, about 92% seen once. The sequences come from peripheral blood, collected on day 0 of AZD1222 vaccination. The receptors were gathered from an adult in good health.

The chain links TRBV28 to TRBJ1-5, with D perhaps TRBD1 (5 bases). Germline V gene sequence: CDR1 MDHEN, CDR2 SYDVKM. V shed 1 base and J shed 1 base, with 8 bases lying between them. This CDR3 has 15 amino acids. The CDR3 DNA sequence: TGTGCCAGCAGTTTATTAGCAGGGAGCAATCAGCCCCAGCATTTT. Translated: CASSLLAGSNQPQHF.

The rearrangement uses TRBV27 and TRBJ1-1; 11 nucleotides align to TRBD1. J lost 5 bases, V lost 6 bases, and 20 bases had no gene match. Germline CDR1 is MNHEY and CDR2 is SMNVEV (reference sequence). This CDR3 region has 19 residues. CDR3 region: CASRTSQGQGAHRRTEAFF. CDR3 in DNA: TGTGCCAGCAGGACGAGTCAAGGACAGGGGGCGCATAGGAGGACTGAAGCTTTCTTT.

This sequence joins TRBV5-6 and TRBJ2-2, with 9 nucleotides matching TRBD1. Germline loops: CDR1 SGHDT, CDR2 YYEEEE. The trim removed 4 bases at V and 3 bases at J, leaving 7 bases unmatched. The CDR3 consists of 16 residues. The CDR3 DNA is TGTGCCAGCAGCCGGAGGACAGGGGCGCACACCGGGGAGCTGTTTTTT. Translation gives CASSRRTGAHTGELFF.